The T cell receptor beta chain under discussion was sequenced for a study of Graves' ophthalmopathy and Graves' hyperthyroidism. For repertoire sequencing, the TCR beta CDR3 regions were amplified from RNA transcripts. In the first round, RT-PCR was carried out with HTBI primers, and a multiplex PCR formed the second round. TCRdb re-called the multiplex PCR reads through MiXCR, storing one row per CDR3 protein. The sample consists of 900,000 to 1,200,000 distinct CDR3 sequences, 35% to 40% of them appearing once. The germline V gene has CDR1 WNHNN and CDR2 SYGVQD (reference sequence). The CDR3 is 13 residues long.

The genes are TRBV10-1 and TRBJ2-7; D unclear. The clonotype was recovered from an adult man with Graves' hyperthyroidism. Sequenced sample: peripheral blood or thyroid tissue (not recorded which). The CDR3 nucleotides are TGCGCGCTCCGGCAGGCTGGTTCCTACGAGCAGTACTTC. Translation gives CALRQAGSYEQYF.